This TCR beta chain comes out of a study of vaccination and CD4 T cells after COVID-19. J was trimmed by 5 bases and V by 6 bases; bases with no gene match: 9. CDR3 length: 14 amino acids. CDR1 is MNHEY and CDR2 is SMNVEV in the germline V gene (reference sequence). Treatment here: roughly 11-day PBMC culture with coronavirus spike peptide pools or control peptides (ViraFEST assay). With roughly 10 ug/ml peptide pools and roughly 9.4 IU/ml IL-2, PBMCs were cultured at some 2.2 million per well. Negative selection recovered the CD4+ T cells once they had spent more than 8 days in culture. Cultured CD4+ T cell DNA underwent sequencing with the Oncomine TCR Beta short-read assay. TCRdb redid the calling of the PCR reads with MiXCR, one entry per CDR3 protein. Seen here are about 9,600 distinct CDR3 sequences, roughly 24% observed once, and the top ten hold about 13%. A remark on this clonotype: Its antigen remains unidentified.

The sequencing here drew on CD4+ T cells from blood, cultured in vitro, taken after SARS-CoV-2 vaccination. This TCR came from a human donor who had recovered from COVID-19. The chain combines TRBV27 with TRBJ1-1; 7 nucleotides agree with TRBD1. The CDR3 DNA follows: TGTGCCAGCAGCACAGGGGTCGGAAAGACTGAAGCTTTCTTT. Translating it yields CASSTGVGKTEAFF.